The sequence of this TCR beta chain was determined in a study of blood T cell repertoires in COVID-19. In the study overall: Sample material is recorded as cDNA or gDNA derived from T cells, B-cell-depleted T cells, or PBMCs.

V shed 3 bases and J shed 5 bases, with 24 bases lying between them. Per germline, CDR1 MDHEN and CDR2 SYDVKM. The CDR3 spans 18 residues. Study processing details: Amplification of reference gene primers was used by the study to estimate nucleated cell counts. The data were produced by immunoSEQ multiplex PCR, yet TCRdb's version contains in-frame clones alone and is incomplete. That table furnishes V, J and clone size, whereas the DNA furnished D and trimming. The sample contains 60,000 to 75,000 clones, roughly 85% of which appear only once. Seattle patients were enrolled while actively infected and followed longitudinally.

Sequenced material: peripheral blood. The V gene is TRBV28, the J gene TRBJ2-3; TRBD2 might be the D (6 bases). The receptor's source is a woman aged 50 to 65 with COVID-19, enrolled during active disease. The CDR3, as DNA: TGTGCCAGCAGTTTTATTCAGGCTGGGGGGATAGAAGAAGATACGCAGTATTTT. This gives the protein CASSFIQAGGIEEDTQYF.